What follows are 2 T cell receptor beta chains derived from one specimen sequenced in a study of blood T cell repertoires in COVID-19. Assay used: immunoSEQ multiplex PCR; TCRdb lists only in-frame clones, some missing. This sample has around 250,000 clones, with around 87% found just once. The material sequenced was peripheral blood. These receptors all stem from an older woman with active or convalescent COVID-19.

V gene TRBV7-2 combines with J gene TRBJ1-2, with 7 bases that match TRBD1. CDR3 length: 16 amino acids. Trimming cost V 1 base and J 6 bases; bases outside gene matches: 11. The germline V gene encodes CDR1 SGHTA and CDR2 FQGNSA. CDR3 nucleotides: TGTGCCAGCAGCTTAGGCGTTGTCAGGGGGAACAATGGCTACACCTTC. It yields the protein CASSLGVVRGNNGYTF.

This rearrangement joins TRBV19 to TRBJ1-3, with TRBD1 as a possible D gene (6 bases). V lost 0 bases, J lost 7 bases, and 37 bases lay in between. Germline CDR1 reads LNHDA; CDR2 reads SQIVND (reference sequence). The CDR3 contains 23 residues. The CDR3 DNA reads TGTGCCAGTAGTATAGATCCTCTCCCGGGGGGGCGAGCAGAGATAGACGGGAGGAACACCATATATTTT. Encoded protein: CASSIDPLPGGRAEIDGRNTIYF. Using reference TRBV19 and TRBJ1-3 for the parts outside the CDR3, the full variable domain is DGGITQSPKYLFRKEGQNVTLSCEQNLNHDAMYWYRQDPGQGLRLIYYSQIVNDFQKGDIAEGYSVSREKKESFPLTVTSAQKNPTAFYLCASSIDPLPGGRAEIDGRNTIYFGEGSWLTVV.